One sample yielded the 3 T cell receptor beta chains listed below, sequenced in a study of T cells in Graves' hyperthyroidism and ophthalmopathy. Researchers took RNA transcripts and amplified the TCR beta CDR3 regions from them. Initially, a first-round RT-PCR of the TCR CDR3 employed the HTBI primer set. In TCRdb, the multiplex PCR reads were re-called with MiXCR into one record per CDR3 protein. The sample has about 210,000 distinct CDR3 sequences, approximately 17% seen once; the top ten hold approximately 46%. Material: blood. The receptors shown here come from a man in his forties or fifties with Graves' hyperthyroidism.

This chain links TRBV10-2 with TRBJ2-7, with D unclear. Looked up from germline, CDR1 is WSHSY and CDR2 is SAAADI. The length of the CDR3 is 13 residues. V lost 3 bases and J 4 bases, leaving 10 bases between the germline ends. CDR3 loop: CASSDRSPYEQYF. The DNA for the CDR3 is TGCGCCAGCAGTGATAGGAGCCCGTACGAGCAGTACTTC.

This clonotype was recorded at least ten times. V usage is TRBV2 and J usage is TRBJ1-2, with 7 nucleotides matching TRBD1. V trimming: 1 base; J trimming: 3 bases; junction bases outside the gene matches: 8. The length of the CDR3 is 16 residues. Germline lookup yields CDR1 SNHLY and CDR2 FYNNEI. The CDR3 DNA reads TGTGCCAGCAGTGAAGTATGGAGAGGGGGCGACTATGGCTACACCTTC. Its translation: CASSEVWRGGDYGYTF.

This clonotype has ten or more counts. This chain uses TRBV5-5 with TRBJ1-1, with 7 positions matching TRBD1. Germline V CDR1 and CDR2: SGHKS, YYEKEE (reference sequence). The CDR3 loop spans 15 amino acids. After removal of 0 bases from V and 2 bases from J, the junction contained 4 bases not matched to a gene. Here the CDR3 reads CASSLDGTANTEAFF. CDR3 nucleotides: TGTGCCAGCAGCTTGGACGGGACAGCTAACACTGAAGCTTTCTTT.